This T cell receptor (beta chain) stems from a study of beta chain features in type 1 diabetes. About the research overall: Healthy donors resembled patients in age, gender and cell yields.

For this clone: Its antigen is still unknown.

CDR1 is SGHVS, CDR2 FQNEAQ, per germline. V lost 2 bases and J 4 bases, leaving 8 bases between the germline ends. The CDR3 contains 13 residues. Since all of the isolated RNA was reverse transcribed, expressed TCRB transcripts were what got sequenced. The protocol was immunoSEQ multiplex PCR, while the TCRdb copy is restricted to in-frame clones and leaves out a portion. There are 430,000 or so clones in the sample; about an eighth occur only once, and over 0.035% lies in the top ten. Findings and caveats of the study: PCR might favor shorter templates, equally in patients and controls.

The chain joins TRBV7-8 to TRBJ1-1, with D uncertain. Sequenced sample: naive CD4+ T cells from blood. The sequence came from a woman under 30 in good health. The CDR3 DNA is TGTGCCAGCAGCTTAAAGATAATCACTGAAGCTTTCTTT. This codes for CASSLKIITEAFF.